This T cell receptor beta chain originates from a study of cytomegalovirus exposure and HLA in healthy donors. Study-wide background: A previous analysis identified around 120 million unique TCR beta sequences derived from approximately 190 million T cells.

CDR3 length equals 18 residues. V dropped 0 bases and J dropped 5; count of bases not matched to a gene: 14. Per germline, CDR1 LNHNV and CDR2 YYDKDF (reference sequence). PCR primers comprised 60 Vbeta and 13 Jbeta primers. Clones were sequenced by immunoSEQ multiplex PCR, and TCRdb holds only the in-frame ones, with some missing. Among about 150,000 clones listed, roughly 88% were seen once. This sequence joins TRBV15 and TRBJ2-5; 8 bases map to TRBD1. The TCR originated in a man in his fifties in good health and CMV-seropositive. Sequencing was performed on PBMCs. The CDR3: CATSRDKGQGGRGETQYF. DNA for the CDR3: TGTGCCACCAGCAGAGATAAAGGACAGGGCGGTCGAGGGGAGACCCAGTACTTC.